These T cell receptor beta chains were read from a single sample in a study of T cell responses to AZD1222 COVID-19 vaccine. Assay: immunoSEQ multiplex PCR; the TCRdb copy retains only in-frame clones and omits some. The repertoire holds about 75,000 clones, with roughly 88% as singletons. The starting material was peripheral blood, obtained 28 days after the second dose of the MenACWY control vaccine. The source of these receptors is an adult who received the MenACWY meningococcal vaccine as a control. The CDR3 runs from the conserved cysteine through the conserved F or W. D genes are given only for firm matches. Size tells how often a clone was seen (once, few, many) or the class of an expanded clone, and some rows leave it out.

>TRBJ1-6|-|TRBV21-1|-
CASSELPGQGTGCYNSPLHF
TGTGCCAGCAGCGAATTACCGGGACAGGGGACGGGCTGCTATAATTCACCCCTCCACTTT
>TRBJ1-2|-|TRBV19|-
CASSISGTILGYTF
TGTGCCAGTAGTATCTCCGGGACAATTCTCGGCTACACCTTC
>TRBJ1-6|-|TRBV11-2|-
CASTQNPTNSPLHF
TGTGCCAGCACCCAGAATCCCACGAACTCACCCCTCCACTTT
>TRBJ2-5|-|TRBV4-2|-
CASSQVGVQETQYF
TGTGCCAGCAGCCAAGTAGGGGTGCAAGAGACCCAGTACTTC
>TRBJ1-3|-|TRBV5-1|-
CASSSDRRGNTIYF
TGCGCCAGCAGCTCGGACAGAAGAGGAAACACCATATATTTT
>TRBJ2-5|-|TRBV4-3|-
CASSQDLGGVQETQYF
TGCGCCAGCAGCCAAGATCTAGGCGGGGTGCAAGAGACCCAGTACTTC
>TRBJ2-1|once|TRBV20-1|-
CSASQRRVSYNEQFF
TGCAGTGCTAGTCAGAGGCGGGTTTCCTACAATGAGCAGTTCTTC
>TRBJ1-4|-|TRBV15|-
CATSRPGFANEKLFF
TGTGCCACCAGCAGACCAGGGTTTGCTAATGAAAAACTGTTTTTT
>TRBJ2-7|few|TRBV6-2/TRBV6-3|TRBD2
CASSDPSGGSYEQYF
TGTGCCAGCAGTGACCCTAGCGGGGGGTCCTACGAGCAGTACTTC
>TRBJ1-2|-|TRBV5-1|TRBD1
CASSLDRGGQDGYTF
TGCGCCAGCAGCTTGGACAGGGGAGGTCAGGATGGCTACACCTTC
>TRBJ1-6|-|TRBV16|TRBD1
CASSQSSGGDSPLHF
TGTGCCAGCAGCCAATCGTCAGGGGGGGATTCACCCCTCCACTTT
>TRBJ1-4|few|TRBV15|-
CATSRAATNEKLFF
TGTGCCACCAGCAGGGCCGCAACTAATGAAAAACTGTTTTTT
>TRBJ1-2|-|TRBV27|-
CASSSFSRNYGYTF
TGTGCCAGCAGTTCGTTCAGTAGGAACTATGGCTACACCTTC
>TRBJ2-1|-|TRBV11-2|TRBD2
CASSLTSGGGNEQFF
TGTGCCAGCAGCCTGACTAGCGGGGGAGGTAATGAGCAGTTCTTC
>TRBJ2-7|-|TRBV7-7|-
CASSPSGIYEQYF
TGTGCCAGCAGCCCGTCAGGGATCTACGAGCAGTACTTC
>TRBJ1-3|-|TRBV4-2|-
CASSQDAAGAGNTIYF
TGTGCCAGCAGCCAAGATGCAGCCGGGGCTGGAAACACCATATATTTT
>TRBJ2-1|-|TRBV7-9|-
CASSLVGDSPYNEQFF
TGTGCCAGCAGCTTAGTTGGGGATAGCCCCTACAATGAGCAGTTCTTC
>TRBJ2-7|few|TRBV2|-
CASSEVPVRYYEQYF
TGTGCCAGCAGTGAAGTTCCTGTTCGGTACTACGAGCAGTACTTC
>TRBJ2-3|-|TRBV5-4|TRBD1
CASSSTGNTDTQYF
TGTGCCAGCAGCTCGACAGGGAACACAGATACGCAGTATTTT
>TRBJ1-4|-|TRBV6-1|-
CASSELGPGREKLFF
TGTGCCAGCAGTGAACTGGGACCTGGACGCGAAAAACTGTTTTTT
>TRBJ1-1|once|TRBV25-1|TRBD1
CASSGPGQGARAFF
TGTGCCAGCAGTGGGCCGGGACAGGGGGCGAGAGCTTTCTTT
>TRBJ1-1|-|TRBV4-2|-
CASSQQTQNTEAFF
TGTGCCAGCAGCCAACAAACGCAGAACACTGAAGCTTTCTTT
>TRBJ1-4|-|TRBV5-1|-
CASSLDSTNEKLFF
TGCGCCAGCAGCTTGGACAGCACTAATGAAAAACTGTTTTTT
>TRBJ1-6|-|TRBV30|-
CAWSAPRPGTSPGSPLHF
TGTGCCTGGAGTGCGCCCCGGCCAGGGACTTCTCCCGGGTCACCCCTCCACTTT
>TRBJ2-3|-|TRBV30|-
CAWGATDTQYF
TGTGCCTGGGGCGCAACAGATACGCAGTATTTT
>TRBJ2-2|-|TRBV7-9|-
CASSFYGQKETGELFF
TGTGCCAGCAGCTTTTACGGACAGAAGGAGACCGGGGAGCTGTTTTTT
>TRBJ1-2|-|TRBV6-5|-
CASSRLLSPYGYTF
TGTGCCAGCAGCCGACTGTTGTCACCCTATGGCTACACCTTC
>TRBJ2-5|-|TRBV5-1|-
CASSSSDGGGETQYF
TGCGCCAGCAGTTCCTCTGACGGTGGAGGAGAGACCCAGTACTTC
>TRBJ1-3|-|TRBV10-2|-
CASSESGGTTSGNTIYF
TGCGCCAGCAGTGAGTCGGGGGGGACAACCTCTGGAAACACCATATATTTT
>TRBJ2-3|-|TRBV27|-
CASSSRIVPSTDTQYF
TGTGCCAGCAGTTCCAGGATAGTTCCTAGCACAGATACGCAGTATTTT
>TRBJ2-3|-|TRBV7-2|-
CASSGTRADTQYF
TGTGCCAGCAGCGGGACAAGGGCAGATACGCAGTATTTT
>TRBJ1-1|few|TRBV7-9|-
CASSFPPGAEAFF
TGTGCCAGCAGCTTCCCCCCGGGAGCTGAAGCTTTCTTT
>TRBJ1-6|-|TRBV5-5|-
CASSLRSYNSPLHF
TGTGCCAGCAGTTTGCGGTCCTATAATTCACCCCTCCACTTT
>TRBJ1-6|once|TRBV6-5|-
CASSTGDYNSPLHF
TGTGCCAGCTCAACTGGGGACTATAATTCACCCCTCCACTTT
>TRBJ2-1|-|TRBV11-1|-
CASSLVHEQFF
TGTGCCAGCAGCTTAGTGCATGAGCAGTTCTTC
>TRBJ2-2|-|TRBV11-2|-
CASSVRGRELFF
TGTGCCAGCAGCGTAAGGGGACGGGAGCTGTTTTTT
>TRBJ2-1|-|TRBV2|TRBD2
CASSGDQRGAYNEQFF
TGTGCCAGCAGTGGGGACCAGCGGGGGGCATACAATGAGCAGTTCTTC
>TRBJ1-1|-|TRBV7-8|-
CASSTPLVRRNTEAFF
TGTGCCAGCAGCACCCCCCTGGTCAGGAGAAACACTGAAGCTTTCTTT
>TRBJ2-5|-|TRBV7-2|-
CASSLRVQETQYF
TGTGCCAGCAGCTTAAGGGTCCAAGAGACCCAGTACTTC
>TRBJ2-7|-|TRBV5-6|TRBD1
CASSGDRGLAYEQYF
TGTGCCAGCAGCGGAGACAGGGGGCTCGCCTACGAGCAGTACTTC
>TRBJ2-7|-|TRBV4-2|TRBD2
CASSQSGGPPYEQYF
TGTGCCAGCAGTCAGAGCGGGGGCCCTCCCTACGAGCAGTACTTC
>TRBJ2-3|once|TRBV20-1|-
CSASPSTDTQYF
TGCAGTGCTAGTCCTAGCACAGATACGCAGTATTTT
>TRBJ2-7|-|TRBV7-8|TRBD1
CASSLGGTVSYEQYF
TGTGCCAGCAGCTTAGGGGGGACAGTCTCCTACGAGCAGTACTTC
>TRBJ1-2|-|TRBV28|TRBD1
CASSETGQGNYGYTF
TGTGCCAGCAGCGAGACGGGACAGGGGAACTATGGCTACACCTTC
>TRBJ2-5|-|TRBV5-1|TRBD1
CASSRRGTGGAVGETQYF
TGCGCCAGCAGCCGCAGGGGGACAGGGGGCGCGGTCGGAGAGACCCAGTACTTC
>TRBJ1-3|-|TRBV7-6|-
CASSLAVSSGNTIYF
TGTGCCAGCAGCTTAGCCGTTAGCTCTGGAAACACCATATATTTT
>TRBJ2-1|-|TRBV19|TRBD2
CASQTSGGTGNEQFF
TGTGCCAGCCAGACTAGCGGGGGAACGGGGAATGAGCAGTTCTTC
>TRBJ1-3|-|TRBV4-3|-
CASSQVAGESGNTIYF
TGCGCCAGCAGCCAAGTGGCAGGGGAAAGTGGAAACACCATATATTTT
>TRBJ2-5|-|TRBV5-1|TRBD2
CASRLRGDQETQYF
TGCGCCAGCAGGTTGCGGGGGGACCAAGAGACCCAGTACTTC